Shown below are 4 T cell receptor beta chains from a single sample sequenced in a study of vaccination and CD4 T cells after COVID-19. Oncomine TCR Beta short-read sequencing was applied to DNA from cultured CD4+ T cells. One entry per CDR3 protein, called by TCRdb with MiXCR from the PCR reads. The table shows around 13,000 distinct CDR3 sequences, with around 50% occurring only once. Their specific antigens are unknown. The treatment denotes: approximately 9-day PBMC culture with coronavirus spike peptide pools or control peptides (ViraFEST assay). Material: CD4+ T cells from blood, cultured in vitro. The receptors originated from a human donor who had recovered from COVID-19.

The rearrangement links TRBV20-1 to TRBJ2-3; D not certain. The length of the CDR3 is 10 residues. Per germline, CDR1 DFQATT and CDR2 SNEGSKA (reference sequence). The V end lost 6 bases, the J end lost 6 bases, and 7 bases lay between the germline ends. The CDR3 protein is CSAARDTQYF. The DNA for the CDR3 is TGCAGTGCGGCCCGGGATACGCAGTATTTT.

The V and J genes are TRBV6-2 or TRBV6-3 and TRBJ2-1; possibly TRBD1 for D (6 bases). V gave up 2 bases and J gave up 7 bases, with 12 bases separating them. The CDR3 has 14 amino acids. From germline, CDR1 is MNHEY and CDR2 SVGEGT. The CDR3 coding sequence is TGTGCCAGCAGTTACCTCGGCAGGGGTAATGAGCAGTTCTTC. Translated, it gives CASSYLGRGNEQFF.

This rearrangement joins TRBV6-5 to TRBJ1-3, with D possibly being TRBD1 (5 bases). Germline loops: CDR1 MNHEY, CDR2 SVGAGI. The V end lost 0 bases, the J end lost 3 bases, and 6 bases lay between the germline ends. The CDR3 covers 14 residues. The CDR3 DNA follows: TGTGCCAGCAGTTACTCCGGGGGTGGAAACACCATATATTTT. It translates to CASSYSGGGNTIYF.

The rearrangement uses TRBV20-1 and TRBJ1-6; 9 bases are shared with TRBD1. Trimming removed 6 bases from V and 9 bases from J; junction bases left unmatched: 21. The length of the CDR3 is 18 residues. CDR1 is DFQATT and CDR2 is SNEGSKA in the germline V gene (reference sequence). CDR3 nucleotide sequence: TGCAGTGCACCAGACAGGACAGGGGAAGGGTTTGGCGGTTCACCCCTCCACTTT. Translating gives CSAPDRTGEGFGGSPLHF.